These 18 T cell receptor beta chains were all obtained from the same sample, sequenced in a study of blood T cell repertoires in COVID-19. Repertoires were generated with immunoSEQ multiplex PCR, while TCRdb's copy carries only in-frame clones and drops some. Here the sample spans about 33,000 clones, around 85% being singletons. The sequenced sample was peripheral blood. The receptors here all came from a human donor in a cohort sampled during active COVID-19.

The genes are TRBV9 and TRBJ2-2; D is possibly TRBD2 (5 bases). The CDR3 spans 14 residues. From germline, CDR1 is SGDLS and CDR2 YYNGEE. Deletions cut 0 bases from V and 6 bases from J, with 9 bases between. CDR3 loop: CASSVGGGAGELFF. CDR3 coding DNA: TGTGCCAGCAGCGTAGGAGGAGGAGCCGGGGAGCTGTTTTTT.

The chain links TRBV2 to TRBJ1-4; 9 nucleotides agree with TRBD1. CDR3 length equals 14 residues. V lost 6 bases to trimming and J lost 6 bases; unmatched junction nucleotides: 5. Per the germline V gene, CDR1 is SNHLY and CDR2 is FYNNEI. The CDR3 DNA is TGTGCCAGCAGGTTGGACAGGGGTGATGAAAAACTGTTTTTT. Its translation is CASRLDRGDEKLFF.

The V gene is TRBV16, the J gene TRBJ2-1; tentatively, D is TRBD2 (6 bases). Germline loops: CDR1 KGHSY, CDR2 FQNENV. V was shortened by 4 bases and J by 6 bases, with 13 bases between the two germline ends. This CDR3 spans 14 amino acids. The CDR3 DNA reads as TGTGCCAGCAGCCTCCGGACTACCCTCAATGAGCAGTTCTTC. It specifies CASSLRTTLNEQFF.

This chain uses TRBV7-3 with TRBJ2-5, with a possible D match to TRBD1 (5 bases). Per the germline V gene, CDR1 is SGHTA and CDR2 is FQGTGA. This CDR3 is built from 15 residues. Trimming left V 5 bases short and J 0 bases short, with 13 bases between. DNA for the CDR3: TGTGCCAGCAGCCCATGGGGCAGCAACCAAGAGACCCAGTACTTC. This encodes CASSPWGSNQETQYF.

The rearrangement uses TRBV6-1 and TRBJ1-2; no firm D call. Per the germline V gene, CDR1 is MNHNS and CDR2 is SASEGT. Trimming took off 0 bases at V and 4 bases at J, with 15 bases between the two ends. CDR3 length: 16 amino acids. CDR3 bases: TGTGCCAGCAGTGAAGCCTCCCGGGAGCCGGGCTATGGCTACACCTTC. The encoded protein is CASSEASREPGYGYTF.

V gene TRBV7-9 combines with J gene TRBJ1-2, with 8 positions matching TRBD1. With 5 bases clipped from V and 5 bases from J, the junction kept 13 bases outside the gene matches. CDR3 length: 16 residues. Germline-derived CDR1 and CDR2 are SEHNR and FQNEAQ (reference sequence). CDR3 sequence (DNA): TGTGCCAGCAGCGGACGGACAGGGATGGAAGAATATGGCTACACCTTC. Protein: CASSGRTGMEEYGYTF. The whole variable domain, remainder taken from reference TRBV7-9 and TRBJ1-2, is DTGVSQNPRHKITKRGQNVTFRCDPISEHNRLYWYRQTLGQGPEFLTYFQNEAQLEKSRLLSDRFSAERPKGSFSTLEIQRTEQGDSAMYLCASSGRTGMEEYGYTFGSGTRLTVV.

CDR3 nucleotide sequence: TGCGCCAGCAGCGGGATAGCGGGGCCTCAAGAGACCCAGTACTTC. Translating it yields CASSGIAGPQETQYF. The V and J genes are TRBV5-1 and TRBJ2-5; 8 bases match TRBD2. This CDR3 has 15 amino acids. Per the germline V gene, CDR1 is SGHRS and CDR2 is YFSETQ. Trimming cost V 4 bases and J 2 bases; bases outside gene matches: 7.

The chain links TRBV7-8 to TRBJ2-7, with D hard to call. Deletions cut 2 bases from V and 0 bases from J, with 8 bases between. The CDR3 is 14 residues long. The germline V gene encodes CDR1 SGHVS and CDR2 FQNEAQ. The CDR3 nucleotides are TGTGCCAGCAGCTTAAGAACAGTCTCCTACGAGCAGTACTTC. Its protein product is CASSLRTVSYEQYF.

V is TRBV9 and J is TRBJ1-5; 8 bases map to TRBD1. The germline CDR1 and CDR2 sequences are SGDLS and YYNGEE. V gave up 1 base and J gave up 3 bases; unmatched junction bases: 3. The CDR3 is 15 residues long. DNA for the CDR3: TGTGCCAGCAGCGTACAGGGGGCTTTCAATCAGCCCCAGCATTTT. Its protein is CASSVQGAFNQPQHF.

The chain employs TRBV30 and TRBJ2-3; 10 nucleotides match TRBD2. Trimming at V came to 0 bases and at J to 6 bases, leaving 12 bases not matched to a gene. Per the germline V gene, CDR1 is GTSNPN and CDR2 is SVGIG (reference sequence). The CDR3 runs 17 residues. CDR3 sequence (DNA): TGTGCCTGGAGTGTTGTGGGGGAGCGGGGGGGCTCTGATACGCAGTATTTT. Translation: CAWSVVGERGGSDTQYF.

By share, this clone ranks as medium-sized. The chain links TRBV7-9 to TRBJ2-1; D is possibly TRBD1 (5 bases). Germline V gives CDR1 SEHNR, CDR2 FQNEAQ (reference sequence). CDR3 length: 14 amino acids. The germline V and J ends were trimmed by 3 bases and 6 bases, with 12 bases remaining between them. CDR3 sequence: CASSFGQEVNEQFF. DNA for the CDR3: TGTGCCAGCAGCTTCGGACAAGAGGTCAATGAGCAGTTCTTC.

This sequence joins TRBV28 and TRBJ2-1; tentative D call: TRBD2 (6 bases). Trimming took 2 bases from V and 7 from J, leaving 9 bases between them. The CDR3 covers 13 residues. The V gene's germline CDR1 is MDHEN and CDR2 SYDVKM. CDR3: CASSLARENEQFF. The CDR3 bases are TGTGCCAGCAGTTTAGCTCGGGAGAATGAGCAGTTCTTC.

This clone was counted once. The rearrangement joins TRBV13 to TRBJ2-7; TRBD2 agrees at 8 bases. The junction had 6 bases not matched to a gene; V was cut back by 0 bases and J by 5 bases. CDR3 length: 15 amino acids. Germline V gene data show CDR1 as PRHDT and CDR2 as FYEKMQ (reference sequence). The CDR3 nucleotides read TGTGCCAGCAGCTTAGGCCGCGCGGGAGGAAACGAGCAGTACTTC. Its translation: CASSLGRAGGNEQYF.

This rearrangement joins TRBV6-2 or TRBV6-3 to TRBJ2-1; TRBD2 matches 9 bases. Germline V lookup: CDR1 MNHEY, CDR2 SVGEGT. The CDR3 sequence is 17 residues long. V gave up 6 bases and J gave up 2 bases; unmatched junction bases: 11. The CDR3 loop reads CASSKLAGLPPYNEQFF. DNA for the CDR3: TGTGCCAGCAGCAAACTAGCGGGCCTGCCCCCCTACAATGAGCAGTTCTTC.

The chain links TRBV27 to TRBJ1-1; no definite D call. V gave up 1 base and J gave up 0 bases, with 9 bases separating them. The germline V gene encodes CDR1 MNHEY and CDR2 SMNVEV (reference sequence). The CDR3 extends over 15 amino acids. The CDR3 DNA sequence: TGTGCCAGCAGTTTATTTCCAGAAATGAACACTGAAGCTTTCTTT. Its translation: CASSLFPEMNTEAFF.

The chain combines TRBV27 with TRBJ1-2, with D possibly matching TRBD1 (5 bases). The germline V and J ends were trimmed by 2 bases and 7 bases, with 20 bases remaining between them. This CDR3 spans 16 amino acids. The germline CDR1 and CDR2 sequences are MNHEY and SMNVEV (reference sequence). The CDR3 coding sequence is TGTGCCAGCAGTTTAAAATTTGCAGGGCTGGCCTCTGGCTACACCTTC. As protein: CASSLKFAGLASGYTF.

The V gene is TRBV11-2, the J gene TRBJ1-1; possible D gene TRBD1, 5 bases. The CDR3 is 14 amino acids. V was pared by 2 bases and J by 5 bases, with 12 bases between. Looked up from germline, CDR1 is SGHAT and CDR2 is FQNNGV. The CDR3 region has the DNA TGTGCCAGCAGCTTATTAAGGGGTGGTACTGAAGCTTTCTTT. Translated, it gives CASSLLRGGTEAFF.

The V and J genes are TRBV12-3 or TRBV12-4 and TRBJ1-3; a possible D gene is TRBD1 (5 bases). The length of the CDR3 is 13 residues. Trimming shortened V by 3 bases and J by 2 bases, and 5 bases separated the two germline ends. This CDR3 reads CASSLTAGNTIYF. The CDR3 DNA reads TGTGCCAGCAGTTTGACAGCTGGAAACACCATATATTTT.